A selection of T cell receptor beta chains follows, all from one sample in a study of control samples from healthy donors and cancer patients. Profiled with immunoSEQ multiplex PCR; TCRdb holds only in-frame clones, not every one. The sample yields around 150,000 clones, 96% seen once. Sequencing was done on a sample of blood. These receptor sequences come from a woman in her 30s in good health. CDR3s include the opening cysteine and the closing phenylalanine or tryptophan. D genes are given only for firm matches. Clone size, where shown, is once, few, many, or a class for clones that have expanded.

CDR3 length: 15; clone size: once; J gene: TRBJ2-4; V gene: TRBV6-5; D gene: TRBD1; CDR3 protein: CARGTGGLAKNIQYF; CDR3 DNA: TGTGCCAGGGGGACAGGGGGTTTGGCCAAAAACATTCAGTACTTC
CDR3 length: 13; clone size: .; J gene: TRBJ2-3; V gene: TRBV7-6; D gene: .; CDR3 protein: CASSLALQDTQYF; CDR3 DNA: TGTGCCAGCAGCTTAGCTCTGCAAGATACGCAGTATTTT
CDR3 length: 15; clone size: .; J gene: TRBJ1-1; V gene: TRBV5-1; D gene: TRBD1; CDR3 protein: CASSLGTGLNTEAFF; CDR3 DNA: TGCGCCAGCAGCTTGGGGACAGGGTTGAACACTGAAGCTTTCTTT
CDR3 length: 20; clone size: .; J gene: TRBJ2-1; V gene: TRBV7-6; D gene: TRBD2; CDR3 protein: CASSPNPPLKIGTSGNEQFF; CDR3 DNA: TGTGCCAGCAGCCCTAACCCTCCGCTGAAAATCGGGACTAGCGGCAATGAGCAGTTCTTC
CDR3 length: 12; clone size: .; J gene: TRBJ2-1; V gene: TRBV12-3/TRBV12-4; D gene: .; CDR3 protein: CASSFNYNEQFF; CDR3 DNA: TGTGCCAGCAGTTTCAACTACAATGAGCAGTTCTTC
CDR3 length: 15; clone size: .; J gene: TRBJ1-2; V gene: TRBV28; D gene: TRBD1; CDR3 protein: CASSLSLGQGGGYTF; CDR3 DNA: TGTGCCAGCAGTTTATCCCTAGGACAGGGAGGCGGCTACACCTTC
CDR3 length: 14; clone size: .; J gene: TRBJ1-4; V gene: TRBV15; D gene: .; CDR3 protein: CATMKGGNNEKLFF; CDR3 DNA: TGTGCCACCATGAAGGGGGGGAATAATGAAAAACTGTTTTTT
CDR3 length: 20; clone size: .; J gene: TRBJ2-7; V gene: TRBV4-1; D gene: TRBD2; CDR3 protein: CASSPGRTSGSRDSIYEQYF; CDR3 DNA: TGCGCCAGCAGCCCAGGGCGGACTAGCGGGAGTAGGGATTCTATCTACGAGCAGTACTTC
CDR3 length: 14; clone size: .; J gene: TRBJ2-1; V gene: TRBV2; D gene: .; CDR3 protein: CASNNRDKYNEQFF; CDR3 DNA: TGTGCCAGCAACAACCGGGACAAGTACAATGAGCAGTTCTTC
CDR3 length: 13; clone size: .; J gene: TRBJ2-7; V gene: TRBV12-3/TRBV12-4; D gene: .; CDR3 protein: CASSPTSPYEQYF; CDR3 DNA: TGTGCCAGCAGCCCCACATCGCCCTACGAGCAGTACTTC
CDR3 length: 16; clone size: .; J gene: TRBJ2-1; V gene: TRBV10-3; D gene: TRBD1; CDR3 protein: CAISGPGQGFYNEQFF; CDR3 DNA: TGTGCCATCAGTGGACCGGGACAGGGATTCTACAATGAGCAGTTCTTC
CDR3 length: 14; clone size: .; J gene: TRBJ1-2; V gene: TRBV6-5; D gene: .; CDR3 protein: CASTSSRVYYGYTF; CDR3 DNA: TGTGCCAGCACCTCCTCCCGGGTATACTATGGCTACACCTTC